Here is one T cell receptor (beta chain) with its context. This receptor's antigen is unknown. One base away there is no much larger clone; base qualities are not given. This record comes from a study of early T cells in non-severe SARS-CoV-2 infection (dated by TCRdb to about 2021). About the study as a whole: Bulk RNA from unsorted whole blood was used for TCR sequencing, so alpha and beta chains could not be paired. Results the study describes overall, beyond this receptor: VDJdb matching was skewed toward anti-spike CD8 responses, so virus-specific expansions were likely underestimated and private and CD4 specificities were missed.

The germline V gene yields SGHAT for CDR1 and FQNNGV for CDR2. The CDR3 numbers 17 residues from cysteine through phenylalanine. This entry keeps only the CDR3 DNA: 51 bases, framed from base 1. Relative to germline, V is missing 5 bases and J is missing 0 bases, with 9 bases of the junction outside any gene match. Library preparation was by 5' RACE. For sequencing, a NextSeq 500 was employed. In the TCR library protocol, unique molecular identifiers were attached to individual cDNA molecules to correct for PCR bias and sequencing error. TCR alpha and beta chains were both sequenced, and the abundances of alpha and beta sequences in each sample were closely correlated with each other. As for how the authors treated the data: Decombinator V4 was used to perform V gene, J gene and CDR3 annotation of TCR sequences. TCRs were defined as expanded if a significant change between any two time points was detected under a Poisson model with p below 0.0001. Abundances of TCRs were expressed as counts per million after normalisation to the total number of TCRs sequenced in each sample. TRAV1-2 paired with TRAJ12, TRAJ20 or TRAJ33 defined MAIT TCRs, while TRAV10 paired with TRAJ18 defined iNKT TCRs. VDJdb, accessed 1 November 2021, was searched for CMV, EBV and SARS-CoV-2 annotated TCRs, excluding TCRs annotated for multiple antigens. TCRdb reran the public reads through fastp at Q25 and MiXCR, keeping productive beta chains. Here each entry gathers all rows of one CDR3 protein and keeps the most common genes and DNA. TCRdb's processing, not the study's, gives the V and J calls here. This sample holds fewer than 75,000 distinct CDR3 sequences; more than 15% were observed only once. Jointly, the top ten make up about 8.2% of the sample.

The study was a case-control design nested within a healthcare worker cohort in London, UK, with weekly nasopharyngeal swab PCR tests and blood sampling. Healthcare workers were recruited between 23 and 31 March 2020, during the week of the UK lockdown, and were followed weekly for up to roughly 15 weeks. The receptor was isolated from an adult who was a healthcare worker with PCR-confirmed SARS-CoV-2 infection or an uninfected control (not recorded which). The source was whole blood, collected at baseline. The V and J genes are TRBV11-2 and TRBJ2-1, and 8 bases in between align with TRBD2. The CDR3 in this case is CASSITSGYSSYNEQFF. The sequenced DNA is TGTGCCAGCAGCATAACTAGCGGTTACAGCTCCTACAATGAGCAGTTCTTC.